Listed below are T cell receptor beta chains from one sample, sequenced in a study of CD8+ T cells in alopecia areata. The data were produced by immunoSEQ multiplex PCR, yet TCRdb's version contains in-frame clones alone and is incomplete. The sample consists of approximately 200,000 clones, roughly 44% of them appearing once. The input for sequencing was CD4+ T cells sorted from blood, taken at approximately week 36, from a patient treated with tofacitinib. Receptor source: a human donor with alopecia areata. Each CDR3 is given with its conserved first and last residue. The D gene is left open where the match is weak. Size values are once, few and many counts, or a class for expanded clones, and some rows have none.

clone size,D gene,J gene,V gene,CDR3 protein,CDR3 DNA
-,-,TRBJ2-1,TRBV28,CASSSQGTRLWEQFF,TGTGCCAGCAGTTCCCAGGGGACGCGACTCTGGGAGCAGTTCTTC
-,TRBD2,TRBJ2-3,TRBV29-1,CSVQGTSGTSTDTQYF,TGCAGCGTCCAAGGGACTAGCGGAACTAGCACAGATACGCAGTATTTT
-,TRBD2,TRBJ2-1,TRBV9,CASSVVGTSGSYEQFF,TGTGCCAGCAGCGTAGTAGGGACTAGCGGGAGCTATGAGCAGTTCTTC
few,-,TRBJ2-2,TRBV29-1,CSVRDVGELFF,TGCAGCGTTAGGGATGTCGGGGAGCTGTTTTTT
few,TRBD1,TRBJ2-7,TRBV29-1,CSARDSYEQYF,TGCAGCGCCAGGGACAGCTACGAGCAGTACTTC
few,-,TRBJ1-1,TRBV30,CAWSRGSTNTEAFF,TGTGCCTGGAGTCGTGGCAGCACTAACACTGAAGCTTTCTTT
-,-,TRBJ2-1,TRBV9,CASSADDRPYNEQFF,TGTGCCAGCAGCGCGGACGATCGGCCCTACAATGAGCAGTTCTTC
-,-,TRBJ1-2,TRBV5-5,CASSPPGLGVGYTF,TGTGCCAGCAGCCCGCCGGGACTGGGCGTTGGCTACACCTTC
-,-,TRBJ2-1,TRBV7-2,CASSLDRSAAYNEQFF,TGTGCCAGCAGCTTAGATAGGAGCGCGGCCTACAATGAGCAGTTCTTC
-,-,TRBJ2-5,TRBV29-1,CSVGASETQYF,TGCAGCGTTGGTGCATCAGAGACCCAGTACTTC
-,-,TRBJ1-4,TRBV2,CASSGTNEKLFF,TGTGCCAGCAGTGGAACTAATGAAAAACTGTTTTTT
-,-,TRBJ2-2,TRBV29-1,CSGGGPQNTGELFF,TGCAGCGGGGGAGGACCTCAGAACACCGGGGAGCTGTTTTTT
few,-,TRBJ2-1,TRBV15,CATSRDTTGEAYEQFF,TGTGCCACCAGCAGAGATACCACAGGAGAGGCATATGAGCAGTTCTTC
few,-,TRBJ1-1,TRBV6-5,CASSQDWGRAFF,TGTGCCAGCAGCCAGGACTGGGGACGAGCTTTCTTT
-,TRBD2,TRBJ2-2,TRBV6-5,CASSYPLAGGTGELFF,TGTGCCAGCAGTTACCCCTTGGCGGGGGGAACCGGGGAGCTGTTTTTT